The next 10 T cell receptor beta chains were all read from a single sample in a study of naive and memory T cell subsets. The beta constant-region primer was an equimolar mix of two oligonucleotides covering TRBC1 and TRBC2. The ligated cDNA underwent four PCR rounds using SP2 and nested alpha and beta constant-region primers. TCRdb analysed the UMI-ligation and nested PCR reads with MiXCR anew, one entry per CDR3 protein. Among tens of thousands of distinct CDR3 sequences listed, 15% to 20% were seen once. Sequencing was done on a sample of effector memory CD4+ T cells from blood. Subset: effector memory, CD45RA- CD27-. All receptors come from a human donor in good health.

The J gene is TRBJ2-7, the V gene TRBV5-5, with TRBD1 matching 7 bases. Germline V lookup: CDR1 SGHKS, CDR2 YYEKEE (reference sequence). The CDR3 consists of 14 residues. V dropped 4 bases and J dropped 4; count of bases not matched to a gene: 8. CDR3 in DNA: TGTGCCAGCAGCGGGGACAGTCGCCTTTACGAGCAGTACTTC. Amino acids: CASSGDSRLYEQYF.

This clonotype was seen more than once but under ten times. J is TRBJ2-3 and V is TRBV4-1, with TRBD1 identical over 7 bases. The germline CDR1 and CDR2 sequences are MGHRA and YSYEKL. After removal of 4 bases from V and 1 base from J, the junction contained 11 bases not matched to a gene. This CDR3 contains 17 residues. CDR3 sequence: CASSPKNRGKGTDTQYF. The DNA of the CDR3 is TGCGCCAGCAGCCCTAAAAACAGGGGCAAAGGCACAGATACGCAGTATTTT.

By frequency in the sample, this clonotype is medium-sized. The chain carries TRBV7-2 and TRBJ2-7, with 8 bases that match TRBD2. Germline loops: CDR1 SGHTA, CDR2 FQGNSA. The CDR3 consists of 16 residues. Trimming took 5 bases from V and 4 from J; bases not matched to a gene: 13. The CDR3 coding sequence is TGTGCCAGCAGCCCATACCCCGGGACTAGTTCTTACGAGCAGTACTTC. It codes for CASSPYPGTSSYEQYF.

This clonotype was seen a handful of times. The chain couples TRBV6-2 or TRBV6-3 to TRBJ2-7; D remains ambiguous. The CDR3 spans 15 residues. V was pared by 7 bases and J by 0 bases, with 16 bases between. Germline V gives CDR1 MNHEY, CDR2 SVGEGT. As DNA, the CDR3 is TGTGCCAGCACCCCCGGTTTAGGCACCTCCTACGAGCAGTACTTC. Translated, it gives CASTPGLGTSYEQYF.

This clonotype was found a few times. This sequence may be a read error, since a much larger clone differs from it by one base. This chain links TRBV11-2 with TRBJ1-1, with a weak D call TRBD1 (5 bases). There are 13 residues in the CDR3. Germline CDR1 SGHAT, CDR2 FQNNGV. CDR3 sequence reads: CVSSPRSAGEAFF. Written as DNA, the CDR3 is TGTGTCAGCAGCCCAAGATCGGCAGGGGAAGCTTTCTTT.

The chain uses TRBV28 and TRBJ2-7; D gene uncertain. The germline gives CDR1 MDHEN, CDR2 SYDVKM. This CDR3 region has 14 residues. V was clipped by 4 bases and J by 1 base, with 11 bases between them. Written as DNA, the CDR3 is TGTGCCAGCAGTTACCCCCTAGGTTCCTACGAGCAGTACTTC. This translates into CASSYPLGSYEQYF. The full variable domain, completed using reference TRBV28 and TRBJ2-7, is DVKVTQSSRYLVKRTGEKVFLECVQDMDHENMFWYRQDPGLGLRLIYFSYDVKMKEKGDIPEGYSVSREKKERFSLILESASTNQTSMYLCASSYPLGSYEQYFGPGTRLTVT.

This clonotype was seen more than once but under ten times. A single base separates this from a much larger clone, so it may be a read error. CDR3 bases: TGTGCCAGTAGTATAACGGAAGGAGGCTTAGGCGACGAGCAGTACTTC. Its protein is CASSITEGGLGDEQYF. The rearrangement joins TRBV19 to TRBJ2-7; D is possibly TRBD2 (5 bases). Germline V gene lookup returns CDR1 LNHDA and CDR2 SQIVND (reference sequence). CDR3 length: 16 amino acids. The germline V and J ends were trimmed by 2 bases and 5 bases, with 19 bases remaining between them.

V gene TRBV7-2 combines with J gene TRBJ2-1; D uncertain. This CDR3 has 14 residues. Trimming left V 0 bases short and J 7 bases short, with 10 bases between. Germline CDR1 SGHTA, CDR2 FQGNSA. CDR3 region: CASSLAPPRNEQFF. The CDR3 DNA reads as TGTGCCAGCAGCTTAGCACCCCCTAGGAATGAGCAGTTCTTC.

In its sample, this clonotype was seen a few times. The chain joins TRBV20-1 to TRBJ1-1; 10 bases map to TRBD1. Germline CDR1 reads DFQATT; CDR2 reads SNEGSKA (reference sequence). The CDR3 sequence is 15 residues long. Trimming removed 7 bases from V and 5 bases from J; junction bases left unmatched: 13. The CDR3 bases are TGCAGTGGGCTAAGAAGGGGGACAGGGGCAACTGAAGCTTTCTTT. This gives the protein CSGLRRGTGATEAFF.

The chain employs TRBV4-2 and TRBJ2-5; the match to TRBD1 covers 10 bases. Germline CDR1 and CDR2: LGHNA and YNFKEQ. The CDR3 runs to 16 residues. V lost 4 bases and J lost 5; bases outside the gene matches: 10. The CDR3 nucleotides read TGTGCCAGCAGCCTGGGACAGGGGCAACTCGGGGAGACCCAGTACTTC. This gives the protein CASSLGQGQLGETQYF.